These 5 T cell receptor beta chains share one sample of origin, sequenced in a study of blood T cell repertoires in COVID-19. Using immunoSEQ multiplex PCR, the repertoire was profiled, and TCRdb retains in-frame clones only, with some absent. The table lists 300,000 or so clones, roughly nine tenths of them singletons. Sequencing was done on a sample of peripheral blood. The receptor set was obtained from a woman younger than 45 with COVID-19, enrolled during active disease.

The rearrangement joins TRBV6-5 to TRBJ2-2, with 7 bases that match TRBD1. Germline V gene data show CDR1 as MNHEY and CDR2 as SVGAGI. V was pared by 0 bases and J by 7 bases, with 5 bases of the junction left unmatched. This CDR3 has 15 residues. CDR3 in amino acids: CASSYSRQGGGELFF. For the CDR3, the DNA is TGTGCCAGCAGTTACTCGCGACAGGGCGGCGGGGAGCTGTTTTTT.

This sequence joins TRBV10-1 and TRBJ1-1; no reliable D call. V was clipped by 6 bases and J by 1 base, with 9 bases between them. Germline V gene lookup returns CDR1 WNHNN and CDR2 SYGVQD (reference sequence). The CDR3 consists of 13 residues. The CDR3: CASRNTRNTEAFF. The DNA for the CDR3 is TGCGCCAGCAGAAATACACGGAACACTGAAGCTTTCTTT.

In this sample, this clone turned up once. This chain connects TRBV10-1 to TRBJ2-1; no clear D gene. The CDR3 length is 13 residues. Germline assignment: CDR1 WNHNN and CDR2 SYGVQD (reference sequence). V lost 7 bases and J lost 8, with 15 bases in between. This CDR3 is CASNNLRGDEQFF. DNA for the CDR3: TGCGCCAGCAATAACCTCCGCGGCGATGAGCAGTTCTTC.

CDR3 sequence reads: CAISESEGLGQPQHF. For the CDR3, the DNA is TGTGCCATCAGTGAGTCGGAGGGTTTGGGTCAGCCCCAGCATTTT. The chain has TRBV10-3 and TRBJ1-5; unclear D gene. Germline V gene lookup returns CDR1 ENHRY and CDR2 SYGVKD. The CDR3 totals 15 residues. The V and J ends lost 0 bases and 6 bases respectively, with 12 bases between them.

The rearrangement joins TRBV5-6 to TRBJ1-1; 8 positions match TRBD1. The CDR3 length is 15 residues. Germline V CDR1 and CDR2: SGHDT, YYEEEE. Trimming at V came to 4 bases and at J to 3 bases, leaving 8 bases not matched to a gene. The CDR3 DNA follows: TGTGCCAGCAGCGGCGACAGGGGTGAGGACACTGAAGCTTTCTTT. Translation gives CASSGDRGEDTEAFF.